This TCR beta chain was recovered during a study of CD8+ T cells in alopecia areata. Study-wide findings and caveats: When scalp samples are sequenced, resident alphabeta T cells of normal skin are also captured.

RNA was extracted and reverse transcribed into cDNA as the sequencing template. This table comes from immunoSEQ multiplex PCR, and its TCRdb copy is limited to in-frame clones, with some not included. This table has 50,000 to 70,000 clones, 40% to 50% appearing once. Germline V lookup: CDR1 SQVTM, CDR2 ANQGSEA. The V end was cut by 7 bases, the J end by 0 bases, with 7 bases between. CDR3 length: 12 residues. Note on this clone: Its specificity is not known.

The source of this sequence is a human donor with alopecia areata. This chain links TRBV29-1 with TRBJ1-3, with D unresolved. Sequences were obtained from NKG2D-low CD8+ T cells sorted from blood. The CDR3 region has the DNA TGCAGCGCACAGTTCTCTGGAAACACCATATATTTT. Translated, it gives CSAQFSGNTIYF. The full variable domain, in which reference TRBV29-1 and TRBJ1-3 provide the parts outside the CDR3, is SAVISQKPSRDICQRGTSLTIQCQVDSQVTMMFWYRQQPGQSLTLIATANQGSEATYESGFVIDKFPISRPNLTFSTLTVSNMSPEDSSIYLCSAQFSGNTIYFGEGSWLTVV.